This T cell receptor beta chain emerged from a study of cytomegalovirus exposure and HLA in healthy donors. J gave up 5 bases and V 4 bases, and 5 bases lay outside the gene matches. CDR1 and CDR2 from the germline V gene are LNHDA and SQIVND (reference sequence). CDR3 length: 15 amino acids. PCR used 60 Vbeta primers and 13 Jbeta primers. Here immunoSEQ multiplex PCR was the method, and the copy in TCRdb shows in-frame clones only, minus some. Listed are 55,000 to 75,000 clones; about 4% falls within the top ten. The sequence derives from a male donor in good health and CMV-seronegative. V is TRBV19 and J is TRBJ1-4; the match to TRBD1 covers 9 bases. Sequenced material: PBMCs. DNA for the CDR3: TGTGCCAGTAGTAGCCGTGGGACAGGGAATGAAAAACTGTTTTTT. Protein: CASSSRGTGNEKLFF.